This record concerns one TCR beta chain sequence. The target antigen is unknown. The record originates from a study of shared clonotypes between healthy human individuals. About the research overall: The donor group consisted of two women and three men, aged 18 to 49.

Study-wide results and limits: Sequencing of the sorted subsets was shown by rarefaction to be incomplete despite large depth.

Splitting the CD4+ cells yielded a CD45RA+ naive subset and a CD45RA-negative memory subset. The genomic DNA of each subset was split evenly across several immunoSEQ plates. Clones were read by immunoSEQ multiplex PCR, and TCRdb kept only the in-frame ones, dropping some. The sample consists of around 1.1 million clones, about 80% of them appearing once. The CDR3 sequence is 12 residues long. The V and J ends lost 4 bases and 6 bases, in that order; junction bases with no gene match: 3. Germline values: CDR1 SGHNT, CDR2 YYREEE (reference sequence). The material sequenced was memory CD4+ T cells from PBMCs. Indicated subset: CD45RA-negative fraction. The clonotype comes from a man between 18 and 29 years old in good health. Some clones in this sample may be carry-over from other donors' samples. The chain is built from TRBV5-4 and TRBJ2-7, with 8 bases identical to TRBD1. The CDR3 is CASSLDRAEQYF. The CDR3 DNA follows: TGTGCCAGCAGCCTGGACAGGGCCGAGCAGTACTTC. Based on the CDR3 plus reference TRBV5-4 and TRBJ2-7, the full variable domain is ETGVTQSPTHLIKTRGQQVTLRCSSQSGHNTVSWYQQALGQGPQFIFQYYREEENGRGNFPPRFSGLQFPNYSSELNVNALELDDSALYLCASSLDRAEQYFGPGTRLTVT.